The sequence of this T cell receptor (beta chain) was determined in a study of beta chain features in type 1 diabetes. Germline CDR1 MNHEY, CDR2 SMNVEV (reference sequence). Trimming took 7 bases from V and 0 from J, leaving 12 bases between them. CDR3 length equals 15 residues. Expressed TCRB transcripts got sequenced, as all isolated RNA was reverse transcribed. Sequenced by immunoSEQ multiplex PCR; TCRdb stores in-frame clones only, minus some. The repertoire holds approximately 330,000 clones, with 11% as singletons. This clone was observed a handful of times. The clonotype originates from a woman aged 25 to 39 in good health. The gene calls are TRBV27 and TRBJ1-4; D unresolved. Sequenced material: naive CD4+ T cells from blood. The CDR3 bases are TGTGCCAGCAAAGGAGTTCAAGCAACTAATGAAAAACTGTTTTTT. Amino acids: CASKGVQATNEKLFF.